A single sample gave rise to the 17 T cell receptor beta chains below, sequenced in a study of OX40 agonist ivuxolimab in advanced cancers. Libraries were prepared by immunoSEQ multiplex PCR; TCRdb keeps only in-frame clonotypes and omits some of them. This sample has more than 70,000 clones, with 82% found just once. The specimen was CD4+ or CD8+ T cells sorted from blood, collected in a trial of the OX40 agonist ivuxolimab. These receptors all stem from an adult with an advanced solid tumor such as melanoma, head and neck, liver or kidney cancer.

The chain is built from TRBV28 and TRBJ2-1, with 7 bases identical to TRBD2. This CDR3 is built from 13 residues. Per the germline V gene, CDR1 is MDHEN and CDR2 is SYDVKM. V was pared by 8 bases and J by 3 bases, with 4 bases of the junction left unmatched. The CDR3 region is CASQRDVYNEQFF. The CDR3 DNA is TGTGCCAGCCAGCGGGACGTCTACAATGAGCAGTTCTTC. Drawing the rest from reference TRBV28 and TRBJ2-1, the complete variable domain is DVKVTQSSRYLVKRTGEKVFLECVQDMDHENMFWYRQDPGLGLRLIYFSYDVKMKEKGDIPEGYSVSREKKERFSLILESASTNQTSMYLCASQRDVYNEQFFGPGTRLTVL.

The chain couples TRBV6-5 to TRBJ1-2; D is unresolved. The CDR3 has 15 amino acids. Trimming left V 0 bases short and J 4 bases short, with 12 bases between. Germline V gives CDR1 MNHEY, CDR2 SVGAGI. The CDR3 sequence is CASSYSTSGSYGYTF. The CDR3 DNA reads TGTGCCAGCAGTTACTCGACGTCAGGTTCCTATGGCTACACCTTC.

The chain combines TRBV10-3 with TRBJ2-2; D unclear. Germline CDR1 reads ENHRY; CDR2 reads SYGVKD. The germline V and J ends were trimmed by 4 bases and 1 base, with 10 bases remaining between them. This CDR3 has 15 amino acids. In DNA, the CDR3 is TGTGCCATCAGTGGTGACGACCAGAACACCGGGGAGCTGTTTTTT. Translation gives CAISGDDQNTGELFF.

The chain uses TRBV10-3 and TRBJ2-6, with 8 bases aligning to TRBD1. After removal of 10 bases from V and 0 bases from J, the junction contained 17 bases not matched to a gene. Germline V gene lookup returns CDR1 ENHRY and CDR2 SYGVKD. CDR3 size: 19 residues. The CDR3 here is CATYNTGGSYSSGANVLTF. CDR3 coding DNA: TGTGCCACCTACAATACAGGGGGTTCTTATTCCTCTGGGGCCAACGTCCTGACTTTC.

The J gene is TRBJ1-2, the V gene TRBV19, with D unclear. The ends were cut back, 2 bases at V and 2 bases at J, with 12 bases in the middle. This CDR3 spans 15 amino acids. The germline gives CDR1 LNHDA, CDR2 SQIVND (reference sequence). This CDR3 reads CASSILQPANYGYTF. Written as DNA, the CDR3 is TGTGCCAGTAGTATATTACAGCCAGCGAACTATGGCTACACCTTC.

The chain is built from TRBV5-1 and TRBJ2-1; D ambiguous. The germline CDR1 and CDR2 sequences are SGHRS and YFSETQ. This CDR3 is built from 13 residues. Trimming removed 4 bases from V and 9 bases from J, with 14 bases in between. The DNA for the CDR3 is TGCGCCAGCAGCCCTCGCGTCCCCAGTGAGCAGTTCTTC. It is translated as CASSPRVPSEQFF.

This CDR3 is CASSFAPEDTQYF. The CDR3 DNA is TGCGCCAGCAGCTTTGCCCCGGAAGATACGCAGTATTTT. The V and J genes are TRBV5-1 and TRBJ2-3; no clear D. The CDR3 is 13 residues long. Germline values: CDR1 SGHRS, CDR2 YFSETQ. Trimming stripped 2 bases from V and 5 bases from J, with 9 bases between.

This clone was counted a single time. This chain connects TRBV7-9 to TRBJ2-7; the D gene is possibly TRBD2 (5 bases). CDR3 length equals 13 residues. The ends were cut back, 3 bases at V and 2 bases at J, with 8 bases in the middle. Germline values: CDR1 SEHNR, CDR2 FQNEAQ (reference sequence). The CDR3 sequence: CASSFGETYEQYF. The CDR3, as DNA: TGTGCCAGCAGCTTCGGGGAAACCTACGAGCAGTACTTC.

In this sample, this clone turned up a few times. The chain employs TRBV5-1 and TRBJ1-4; D gene uncertain. This CDR3 contains 14 residues. Germline CDR1 is SGHRS and CDR2 is YFSETQ. V was trimmed by 2 bases and J by 6 bases, leaving 11 bases between them. Written as DNA, the CDR3 is TGCGCCAGCAGCTTCGGCGGAGAAGATGAAAAACTGTTTTTT. It encodes CASSFGGEDEKLFF.

J is TRBJ1-1 and V is TRBV5-6; no clear D. The germline V and J ends were trimmed by 2 bases and 1 base, with 15 bases remaining between them. Germline V gives CDR1 SGHDT, CDR2 YYEEEE. The CDR3 length is 16 residues. CDR3 sequence (DNA): TGTGCCAGCAGCTTCTCTATAAGGCTAGAGAACACTGAAGCTTTCTTT. This encodes CASSFSIRLENTEAFF.

V and J are TRBV7-9 and TRBJ2-4, with D possibly TRBD1 on 5 matching bases. The germline V and J ends were trimmed by 1 base and 0 bases, with 19 bases remaining between them. CDR3 length equals 19 residues. Germline assignment: CDR1 SEHNR and CDR2 FQNEAQ (reference sequence). This CDR3 is CASSLVAGLKGSAKNIQYF. CDR3 sequence (DNA): TGTGCCAGCAGCTTAGTGGCAGGGCTGAAGGGATCAGCCAAAAACATTCAGTACTTC.

The V gene is TRBV2, the J gene TRBJ1-5; D might be TRBD1 (6 bases). V dropped 3 bases and J dropped 6 bases, with 15 bases sitting between them. The germline gives CDR1 SNHLY, CDR2 FYNNEI. The CDR3 is 15 residues long. CDR3 coding DNA: TGTGCCAGCAGTGATGATTGGGGGGGCGGTCAGCCCCAGCATTTT. Translated, it gives CASSDDWGGGQPQHF.

The chain has TRBV6-5 and TRBJ1-1; 10 nucleotides match TRBD1. The CDR3 sequence is 15 residues long. The germline V gene has CDR1 MNHEY and CDR2 SVGAGI. J gave up 6 bases and V 7 bases, and 11 bases lay outside the gene matches. The CDR3 DNA reads as TGTGCCAGCACCCTTGGGACAGGGGTGAGGGCTGAAGCTTTCTTT. It translates to CASTLGTGVRAEAFF.

The chain joins TRBV29-1 to TRBJ1-1, with D unresolved. Per germline, CDR1 SQVTM and CDR2 ANQGSEA. The V and J ends lost 7 bases and 4 bases respectively, with 10 bases between them. The CDR3 is made up of 11 amino acids. CDR3 DNA: TGCAGCGGGACCCTCCGCACTGAAGCTTTCTTT. As protein: CSGTLRTEAFF.

This rearrangement joins TRBV7-2 to TRBJ2-7; D is perhaps TRBD2 (6 bases). V dropped 1 base and J dropped 5 bases, with 21 bases sitting between them. Germline-derived CDR1 and CDR2 are SGHTA and FQGNSA. The CDR3 runs to 17 residues. The CDR3 DNA reads as TGTGCCAGCAGCTTAGTGTCGCGGGGACGCCTGGGTGACGAGCAGTACTTC. Its translation is CASSLVSRGRLGDEQYF.

This chain connects TRBV19 to TRBJ2-3, with TRBD1 identical over 7 bases. The V and J ends lost 4 bases and 6 bases, in that order; junction bases with no gene match: 7. Germline V gene data show CDR1 as LNHDA and CDR2 as SQIVND (reference sequence). This CDR3 is built from 14 residues. As DNA, the CDR3 is TGTGCCAGTAGTAACAGGGGCGCTGGGGATACGCAGTATTTT. Its translation is CASSNRGAGDTQYF.

This sequence joins TRBV5-4 and TRBJ1-2; possibly TRBD1 for D (6 bases). The V gene's germline CDR1 is SGHNT and CDR2 YYREEE (reference sequence). CDR3 size: 16 residues. The germline V and J ends were trimmed by 2 bases and 6 bases, with 20 bases remaining between them. The CDR3 spells CASSFQGKAGADGYTF. The CDR3 coding sequence is TGTGCCAGCAGCTTTCAAGGGAAAGCGGGGGCCGATGGCTACACCTTC.